The TCR beta chain described here comes from a study of early T cells in non-severe SARS-CoV-2 infection. About the study: Chains stayed unpaired after sequencing of bulk RNA from unsorted whole blood.

Study-wide results and caveats: A preference for anti-spike CD8 responses marked VDJdb matching, which missed private and CD4 specificities.

This clonotype occurred many times. The target antigen is unknown. Individual cDNA molecules were tagged with unique molecular identifiers. One entry per CDR3 protein, called by TCRdb with MiXCR from the 5' RACE reads. The repertoire includes 70,000 to 95,000 distinct CDR3 sequences, about 15% of them detected once, and about 0.58% sits in the top ten. In germline, CDR1 is SGHDT, CDR2 YYEEEE. The CDR3 contains 17 residues. Deletions cut 0 bases from V and 4 bases from J, with 19 bases between. Material: whole blood. The receptor's source is an adult who was a healthcare worker with PCR-confirmed SARS-CoV-2 infection or an uninfected control (not recorded which). The rearrangement links TRBV5-6 to TRBJ1-2, with D perhaps TRBD1 (6 bases). The CDR3 DNA reads as TGTGCCAGCAGCTTGGTCAGTACACCGACAGGCTTCTATGGCTACACCTTC. It specifies CASSLVSTPTGFYGYTF.